This T cell receptor (beta chain) is drawn from a study of vaccination effects on CD4 cells after COVID-19 (dated 2022 in TCRdb). The study in broad terms: The ViraFEST assay stimulated PBMC with viral peptide pools and then used TCR sequencing to identify antigen-specific CD4+ T cell clonotypes by expansion. Two doses of either the BNT162b2 or the mRNA-1273 mRNA SARS-CoV-2 vaccine were administered to participants. Pre-vaccine samples were drawn from a couple of convalescent patients 16 days and one week before the first dose, at 142 and 148 days after COVID-19 diagnosis. Each well held more than 1.5 million PBMC cultured in IMDM containing around 5% human AB serum, about 10 IU/ml IL-2 and gentamicin, along with 8 to 10 ug/ml peptides. SARS-CoV-2 spike-specific CD4+ TCR repertoires were compared before and after mRNA vaccination in COVID-19 convalescent patients and in infection-naive vaccine recipients. Altogether, around 9 COVID-19 convalescent patients and several SARS-CoV-2-naive healthy vaccine recipients made up the full study. Cultures from other donors in the study were sequenced with the Oncomine TCR Beta short-read assay on an Illumina iSeq 100.

The germline V gene (reference sequence) supplies CDR1 LNHDA and CDR2 SQIVND. Trimming takes 7 bases off V and 3 bases off J; junction bases not matched to a gene: 9. The CDR3, from cysteine to phenylalanine, totals 15 residues. The retained sequence is limited to the CDR3, 45 bases, with the frame set at the first base. The full study reports these points: Marked clonal contraction was observed in both infection-induced and vaccine-induced clones at late post-vaccination timepoints, consistent with waning T cell responses. Only a small number of convalescent patients were included, and no early post-infection timepoints were available, which limited the study. In convalescent patients, the post-vaccine spike-reactive repertoire consisted mainly of new vaccine-induced clones, largely distinct from infection-induced clones.

The method behind the library was the immunoSEQ multiplex PCR assay. DNA from the CD4+ T cells that had been cultured and isolated underwent TCR beta CDR3 sequencing. The authors' analysis ran thus. Non-productive TCR sequences were discarded, and reads were trimmed to the CDR3 region, with only CDR3s of 7 or more amino acids retained. Antigen-specific clonotypes were identified with the MANAFEST web app by comparing expansion in peptide wells against reference cultures. To count as positive, a clone had to show expansion at FDR<0.05 compared with the reference and with all other wells, an odds ratio above 5, and a frequency above 0.1% in two replicate wells. A clonotype was defined as cross-reactive if the clonotype was significantly expanded both in SARS-CoV-2 spike wells and in at least one common cold coronavirus spike condition. Levenshtein distance calculated with the stringdist R package was used to assess CDR3 similarity, and unrooted trees were constructed with ape in R 3.6.1. The source is immuneACCESS, and TCRdb retained only in-frame sequences with V and J called. Part of the clones is not carried over; for the studies checked, unresolved V genes explain less than half of this, and the remainder is unexplained. D and trimming were read from the DNA, whereas the V and J calls and clone size are those reported in that table. For this sample the table gives 40,000 to 55,000 clones, of which around 76% were detected only once. The top ten hold more than 6.5% of the sample.

After approximately eleven days of culture, CD4+ T cells were isolated with the EasySep CD4+ T cell isolation kit. PCR-confirmed SARS-CoV-2 infection had occurred in convalescent patients between March and December 2020, before the Alpha, Beta and Delta variants emerged in the United States. On days 3 and 7, half of the culture medium was replaced with fresh IL-2-containing medium. Unless noted otherwise, every peptide stimulation condition was cultured in triplicate wells. Using Ficoll-Paque Plus gradient centrifugation, PBMC were separated from whole blood and then either used fresh or cryopreserved at -140C. Genomic DNA was extracted from cultured CD4+ T cells with the QIAamp micro DNA kit. Worth noting for this clone: The antigen it binds to is not known. There are no base qualities to consult, and no much larger clone falls within one base.

The rearrangement joined TRBV19 to TRBJ1-1; 9 central nucleotides agree with TRBD1. Sample: CD4+ T cells from PBMCs cultured without peptide, taken before COVID-19 vaccination. The receptor was derived from a human donor who had a prior SARS-CoV-2 infection. The nucleotides are TGTGCCAGTAATCTCGGGACAGGGTATCACACTGAAGCTTTCTTT. The resulting protein is CASNLGTGYHTEAFF.